Sequencing of this T cell receptor beta chain was carried out in a study of OX40 agonist ivuxolimab in advanced cancers. Study as a whole: Cohort: more than 75% men, mean age about 62, aged roughly 20 to 79. Three dose-escalation patients had partial responses: one with hepatocellular carcinoma and two with cutaneous melanoma.

TCRdb's table, derived via immunoSEQ multiplex PCR, lists solely in-frame clones and lacks some. The sample records tens of thousands of clones, around 89% being singletons. This clone came up once. Germline V gene data show CDR1 as LNHDA and CDR2 as SQIVND (reference sequence). Between the trimmed V and J ends, which lost 6 bases and 7 bases, there was a span of 16 bases. CDR3 length: 14 residues. The genes are TRBV19 and TRBJ1-3; maybe TRBD1 (6 bases). This clonotype was obtained from an adult with an advanced solid tumor such as melanoma, head and neck, liver or kidney cancer. Sequenced material: CD4+ or CD8+ T cells sorted from blood, taken in a trial of the OX40 agonist ivuxolimab. The CDR3 region has the DNA TGTGCCAGTAGGGGAGCAGGGGCAGCGAACACCATATATTTT. This encodes CASRGAGAANTIYF.